The clone carrying this T cell receptor (beta chain) appeared a few times. This CDR3 spans 13 amino acids. V was shortened by 10 bases and J by 4 bases, with 14 bases between the two germline ends. Germline V lookup: CDR1 SGHTA, CDR2 FQGNSA. TCRdb's table, derived via immunoSEQ multiplex PCR, lists solely in-frame clones and lacks some. The data show roughly 86,000 clones, 83% seen once. The data belong to a study of ipilimumab plus nivolumab after autologous stem cell transplantation. Material: PBMCs, obtained in a trial of ipilimumab plus nivolumab as post-transplant consolidation. The sequence derives from a male donor with diffuse large B-cell lymphoma. This sequence joins TRBV7-2 and TRBJ1-3; D gene unclear. The DNA for the CDR3 is TGTGCCATAGGGCCGGGCGGCGGAAACACCATATATTTT. Translated, it gives CAIGPGGGNTIYF.